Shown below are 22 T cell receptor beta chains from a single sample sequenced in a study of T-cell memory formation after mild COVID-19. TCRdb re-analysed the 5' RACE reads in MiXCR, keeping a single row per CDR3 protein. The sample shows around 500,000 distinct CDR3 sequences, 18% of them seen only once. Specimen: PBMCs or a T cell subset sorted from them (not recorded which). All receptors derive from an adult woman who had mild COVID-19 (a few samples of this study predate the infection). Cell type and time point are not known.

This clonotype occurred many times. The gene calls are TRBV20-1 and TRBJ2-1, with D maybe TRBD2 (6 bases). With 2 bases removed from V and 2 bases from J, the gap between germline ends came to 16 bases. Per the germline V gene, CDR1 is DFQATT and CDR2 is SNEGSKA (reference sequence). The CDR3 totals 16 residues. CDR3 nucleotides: TGCAGTGCTAGAATTCCTCGACTAGGTACCTACAATGAGCAGTTCTTC. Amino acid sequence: CSARIPRLGTYNEQFF.

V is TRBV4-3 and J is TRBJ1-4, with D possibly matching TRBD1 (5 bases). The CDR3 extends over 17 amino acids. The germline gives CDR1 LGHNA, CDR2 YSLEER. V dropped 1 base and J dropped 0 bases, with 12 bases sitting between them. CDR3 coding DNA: TGCGCCAGCAGCCAAGGGGGCGCGGGGCCAACTAATGAAAAACTGTTTTTT. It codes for CASSQGGAGPTNEKLFF.

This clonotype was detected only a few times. The CDR3 DNA follows: TGTGCCAGCAGCCAAGGATCCGAATCCTACGAGCAGTACTTC. This sequence encodes CASSQGSESYEQYF. The J gene is TRBJ2-7, the V gene TRBV4-2; D is uncertain. V lost 1 base to trimming and J lost 1 base, with 8 bases between them. Germline assignment: CDR1 LGHNA and CDR2 YNFKEQ. The CDR3 spans 14 residues.

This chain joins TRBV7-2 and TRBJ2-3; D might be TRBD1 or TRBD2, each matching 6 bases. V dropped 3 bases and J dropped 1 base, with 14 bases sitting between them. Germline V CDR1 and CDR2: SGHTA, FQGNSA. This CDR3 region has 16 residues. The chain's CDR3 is CASSFGLGGRTDTQYF. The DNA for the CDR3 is TGTGCCAGCAGCTTCGGCCTCGGGGGCCGCACAGATACGCAGTATTTT.

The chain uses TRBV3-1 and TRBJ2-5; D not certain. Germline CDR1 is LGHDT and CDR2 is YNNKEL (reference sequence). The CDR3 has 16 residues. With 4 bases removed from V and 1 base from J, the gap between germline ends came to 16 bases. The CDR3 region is CASSRSGPPLQETQYF. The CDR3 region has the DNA TGTGCCAGCAGCCGATCGGGTCCTCCTCTCCAAGAGACCCAGTACTTC.

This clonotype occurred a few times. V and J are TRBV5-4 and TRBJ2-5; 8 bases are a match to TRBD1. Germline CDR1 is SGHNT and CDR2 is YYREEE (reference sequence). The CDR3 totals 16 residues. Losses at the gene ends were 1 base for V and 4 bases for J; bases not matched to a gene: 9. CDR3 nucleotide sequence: TGTGCCAGCAGCTTGAAAGGTCAGGGGGCAGGAGAGACCCAGTACTTC. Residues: CASSLKGQGAGETQYF.

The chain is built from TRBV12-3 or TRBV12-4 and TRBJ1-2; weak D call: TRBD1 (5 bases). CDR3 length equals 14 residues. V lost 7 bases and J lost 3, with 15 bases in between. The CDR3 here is CASTLGGVDYGYTF. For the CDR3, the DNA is TGTGCCAGCACCCTTGGGGGGGTAGACTATGGCTACACCTTC.

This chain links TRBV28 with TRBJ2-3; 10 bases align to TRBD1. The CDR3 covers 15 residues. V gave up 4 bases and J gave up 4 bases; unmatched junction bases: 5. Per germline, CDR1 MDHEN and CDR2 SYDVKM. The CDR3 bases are TGTGCCAGCAGTTCCGGGACAGGGGAGGCAGATACGCAGTATTTT. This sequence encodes CASSSGTGEADTQYF. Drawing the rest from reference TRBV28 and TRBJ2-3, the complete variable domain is DVKVTQSSRYLVKRTGEKVFLECVQDMDHENMFWYRQDPGLGLRLIYFSYDVKMKEKGDIPEGYSVSREKKERFSLILESASTNQTSMYLCASSSGTGEADTQYFGPGTRLTVL.

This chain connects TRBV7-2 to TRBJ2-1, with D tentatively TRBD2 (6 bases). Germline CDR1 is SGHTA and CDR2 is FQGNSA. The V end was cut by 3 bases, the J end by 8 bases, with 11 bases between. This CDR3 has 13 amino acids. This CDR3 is CASSFGSLDEQFF. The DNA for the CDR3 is TGTGCCAGCAGCTTCGGGAGTTTGGATGAGCAGTTCTTC.

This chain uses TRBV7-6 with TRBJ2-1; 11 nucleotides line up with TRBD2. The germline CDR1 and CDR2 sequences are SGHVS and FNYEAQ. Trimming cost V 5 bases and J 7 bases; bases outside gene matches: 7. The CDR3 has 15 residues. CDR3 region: CASSNSGGASNEQFF. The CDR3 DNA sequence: TGTGCCAGCAGCAATAGCGGGGGGGCAAGTAATGAGCAGTTCTTC.

The CDR3 protein is CASSQSGTSYEQYF. The DNA for the CDR3 is TGCGCCAGCAGCCAATCCGGGACATCCTACGAGCAGTACTTC. The chain couples TRBV5-1 to TRBJ2-7, with a possible D match to TRBD1 (6 bases). The CDR3 extends over 14 amino acids. Germline CDR1 and CDR2: SGHRS and YFSETQ. Trimming cost V 4 bases and J 1 base, with 12 bases left between them.

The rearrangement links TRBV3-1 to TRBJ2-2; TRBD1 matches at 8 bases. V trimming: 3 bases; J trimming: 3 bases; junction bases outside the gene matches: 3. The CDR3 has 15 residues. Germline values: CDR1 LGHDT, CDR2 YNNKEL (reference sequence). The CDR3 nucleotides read TGTGCCAGCAGCCACGGGACAGGTCACACCGGGGAGCTGTTTTTT. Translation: CASSHGTGHTGELFF. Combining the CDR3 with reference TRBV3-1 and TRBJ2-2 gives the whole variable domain DTAVSQTPKYLVTQMGNDKSIKCEQNLGHDTMYWYKQDSKKFLKIMFSYNNKELIINETVPNRFSPKSPDKAHLNLHINSLELGDSAVYFCASSHGTGHTGELFFGEGSRLTVL.

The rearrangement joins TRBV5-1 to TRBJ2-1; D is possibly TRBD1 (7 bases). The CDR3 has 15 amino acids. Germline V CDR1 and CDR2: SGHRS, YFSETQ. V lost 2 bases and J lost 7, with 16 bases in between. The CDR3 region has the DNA TGCGCCAGCAGCTTCGCGCGCGGGACAGCGAATGAGCAGTTCTTC. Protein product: CASSFARGTANEQFF.

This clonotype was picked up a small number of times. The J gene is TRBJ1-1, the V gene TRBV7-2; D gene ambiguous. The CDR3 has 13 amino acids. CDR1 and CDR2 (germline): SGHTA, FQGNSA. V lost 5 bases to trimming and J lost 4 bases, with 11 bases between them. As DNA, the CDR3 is TGTGCCAGCAGCCCATACTCACGCACTGAAGCTTTCTTT. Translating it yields CASSPYSRTEAFF.

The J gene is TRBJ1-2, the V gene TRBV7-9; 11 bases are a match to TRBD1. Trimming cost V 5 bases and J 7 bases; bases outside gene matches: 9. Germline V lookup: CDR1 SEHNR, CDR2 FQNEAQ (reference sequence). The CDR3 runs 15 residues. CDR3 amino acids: CASSIPGQGETGYTF. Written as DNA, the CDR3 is TGTGCCAGCAGCATCCCGGGACAGGGGGAGACTGGCTACACCTTC.

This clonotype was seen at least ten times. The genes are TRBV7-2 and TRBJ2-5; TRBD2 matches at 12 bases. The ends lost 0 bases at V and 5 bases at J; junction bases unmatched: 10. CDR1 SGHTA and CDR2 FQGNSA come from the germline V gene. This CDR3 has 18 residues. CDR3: CASSLAPGLAGGVETQYF. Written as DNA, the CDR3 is TGTGCCAGCAGCTTAGCCCCGGGGCTAGCGGGAGGGGTGGAGACCCAGTACTTC.

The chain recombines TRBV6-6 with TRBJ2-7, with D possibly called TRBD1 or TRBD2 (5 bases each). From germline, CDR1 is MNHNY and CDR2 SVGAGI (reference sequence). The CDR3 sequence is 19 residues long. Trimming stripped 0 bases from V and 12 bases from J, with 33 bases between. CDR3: CASSYSINGDRKRDPDGYF. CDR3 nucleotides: TGTGCCAGCAGTTACTCGATAAACGGGGACCGGAAACGGGACCCCGACGGGTACTTC.

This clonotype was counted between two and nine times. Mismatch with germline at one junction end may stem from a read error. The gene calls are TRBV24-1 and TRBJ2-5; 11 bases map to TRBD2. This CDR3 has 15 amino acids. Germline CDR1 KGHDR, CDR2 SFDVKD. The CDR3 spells CATSGLAGIQETQYF. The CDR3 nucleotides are TGTGCCACGAGTGGACTAGCGGGTATCCAAGAGACCCAGTACTTC.

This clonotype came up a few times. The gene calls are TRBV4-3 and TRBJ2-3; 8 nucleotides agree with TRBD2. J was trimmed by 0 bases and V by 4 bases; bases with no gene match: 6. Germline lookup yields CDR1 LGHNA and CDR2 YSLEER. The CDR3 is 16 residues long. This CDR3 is CASSPKVAGSTDTQYF. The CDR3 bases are TGCGCCAGCAGCCCAAAGGTAGCGGGGAGCACAGATACGCAGTATTTT.

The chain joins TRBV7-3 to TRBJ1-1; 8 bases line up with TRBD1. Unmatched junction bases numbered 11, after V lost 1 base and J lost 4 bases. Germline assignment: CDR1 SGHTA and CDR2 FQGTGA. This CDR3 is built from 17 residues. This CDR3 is CASSLIARTGPATEAFF. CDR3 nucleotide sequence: TGTGCCAGCAGCTTAATAGCACGGACAGGGCCTGCCACTGAAGCTTTCTTT.

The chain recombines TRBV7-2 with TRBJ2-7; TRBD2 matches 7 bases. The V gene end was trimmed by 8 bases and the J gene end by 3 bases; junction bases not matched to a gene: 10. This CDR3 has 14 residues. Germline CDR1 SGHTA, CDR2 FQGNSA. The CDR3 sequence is CASALGGSDYEQYF. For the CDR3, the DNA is TGTGCCAGCGCTTTAGGCGGGAGCGACTACGAGCAGTACTTC.

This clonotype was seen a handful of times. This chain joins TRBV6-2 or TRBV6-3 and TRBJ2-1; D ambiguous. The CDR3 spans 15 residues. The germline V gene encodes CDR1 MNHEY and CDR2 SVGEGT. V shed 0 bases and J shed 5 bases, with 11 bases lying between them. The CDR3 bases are TGTGCCAGCAGTTACTCCTTTGGCAGAAACAATGAGCAGTTCTTC. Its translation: CASSYSFGRNNEQFF.